The entry below describes one TCR beta chain. Its antigen is still unknown. The sample comes from a study of Ad26.COV2.S vaccination and SARS-CoV-2 variants. Across the whole study: Donor joined the COV1001 Ad26.COV2.S trial arm. Each vaccinee took Ad26.COV2.S intramuscularly, once or twice 56 days apart.

The treatment here: approximately 18 received Ad26.COV2.S at low or high dose, single or two shots; several received placebo; per-sample allocation not given. Specimens were obtained on day 63 following the first vaccine or placebo injection. Boston supplied an adult donor aged 18-55 years. Produced via immunoSEQ multiplex PCR; TCRdb's table is partial and in-frame only. The repertoire holds 380,000 or so clones, with about 87% as singletons. Notes on the study in general: Considerable breadth of spike-specific CD8+ and CD4+ T cell responses has reportedly been documented following vaccination.

There are 14 residues in the CDR3. Trimming removed 2 bases from V and 7 bases from J; junction bases left unmatched: 5. Per the germline V gene, CDR1 is MNHEY and CDR2 is SVGEGT. Here the sequenced sample was peripheral blood, taken in a trial of Ad26.COV2.S vaccine versus placebo. This receptor was taken from a person between 18 and 60 years old who received the Ad26.COV2.S COVID-19 vaccine or a placebo. V is TRBV6-2 or TRBV6-3 and J is TRBJ2-1; 7 bases align to TRBD2. The CDR3 is CASSYGLGRNEQFF. The CDR3 DNA sequence: TGTGCCAGCAGTTACGGACTCGGGAGGAATGAGCAGTTCTTC.